This T cell receptor beta chain emerged from a study of CD8+ T cells in alopecia areata. Study information: Tofacitinib was taken orally by treated patients, and the dose was 5 to 10 mg twice daily.

Extracted from the samples, RNA was reverse transcribed into cDNA to serve as the sequencing template. TCRdb's copy holds only in-frame clones and misses some; the assay was immunoSEQ multiplex PCR. The sample includes roughly 180,000 clones, around 63% of them seen just once. The CDR3 sequence is 15 residues long. Per germline, CDR1 SGHRS and CDR2 YFSETQ. Deletions cut 1 base from V and 1 base from J, with 11 bases between. Of note for this clone: Antigen unknown.

Study observations and caveats: Sequencing of scalp samples also includes resident alphabeta T cells from normal skin. Greater clonality was observed in lesional scalp samples, especially alopecia totalis/universalis, versus normal scalp.

The study team obtained lesional scalp punch biopsies and peripheral blood from alopecia areata patients. The clonotype originates from a human donor with alopecia areata. The source material was CD4+ T cells sorted from blood, sampled at week 0. J is TRBJ1-1 and V is TRBV5-1; D gene ambiguous. The CDR3 spells CASSLYGRTNTEAFF. Here the CDR3 DNA reads TGCGCCAGCAGCTTGTACGGCAGAACGAACACTGAAGCTTTCTTT. Drawing the rest from reference TRBV5-1 and TRBJ1-1, the complete variable domain is KAGVTQTPRYLIKTRGQQVTLSCSPISGHRSVSWYQQTPGQGLQFLFEYFSETQRNKGNFPGRFSGRQFSNSRSEMNVSTLELGDSALYLCASSLYGRTNTEAFFGQGTRLTVV.